Reported below is one T cell receptor (beta chain). The antigen remains unidentified. V gave up 6 bases and J gave up 5 bases; unmatched junction bases: 1. CDR1 SQVTM and CDR2 ANQGSEA come from the germline V gene. The CDR3 length is 12 residues. This sample stems from a study of cytomegalovirus exposure and HLA in healthy donors. It was with 60 Vbeta and 13 Jbeta primers that the PCR ran. TCRdb's table, derived via immunoSEQ multiplex PCR, lists solely in-frame clones and lacks some. The sample records about 140,000 clones, over 70% being singletons. Study outcomes and limitations: According to a later analysis, donors in an Asian-associated ancestry cluster reportedly had fewer N-insertions than the roughly 670-donor mean. The CMV antigen specificity of a few CMV-associated chains was confirmed through in vitro analysis.

The source material was PBMCs. This receptor was obtained from a man between 40 and 49 years old in good health and CMV-seropositive. The V and J genes are TRBV29-1 and TRBJ1-4, with 9 positions matching TRBD1. The CDR3 coding sequence is TGCAGCGTAGGACAGGGGAATGAAAAACTGTTTTTT. Its protein product is CSVGQGNEKLFF.